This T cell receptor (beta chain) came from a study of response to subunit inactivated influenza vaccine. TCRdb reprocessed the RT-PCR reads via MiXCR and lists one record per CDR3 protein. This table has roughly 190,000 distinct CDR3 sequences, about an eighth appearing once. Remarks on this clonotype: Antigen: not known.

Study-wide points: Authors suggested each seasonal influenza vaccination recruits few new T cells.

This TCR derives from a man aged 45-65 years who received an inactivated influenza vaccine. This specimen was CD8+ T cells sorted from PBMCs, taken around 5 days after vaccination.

The CDR3 spells CASSEELLAVYNEQFF. The CDR3, as DNA: TGTGCCAGCAGTGAAGAACTCCTAGCGGTATACAATGAGCAGTTCTTC. The V and J genes are TRBV2 and TRBJ2-1; 7 bases are shared with TRBD2. Germline CDR1 reads SNHLY; CDR2 reads FYNNEI. This CDR3 is 16 amino acids long. V lost 1 base to trimming and J lost 4 bases; unmatched junction nucleotides: 7. Complete variable domain (other parts from reference TRBV2 and TRBJ2-1): EPEVTQTPSHQVTQMGQEVILRCVPISNHLYFYWYRQILGQKVEFLVSFYNNEISEKSEIFDDQFSVERPDGSNFTLKIRSTKLEDSAMYFCASSEELLAVYNEQFFGPGTRLTVL.